The sequence of this T cell receptor (beta chain) was determined in a study of blood T cell repertoires in COVID-19. The repertoire was sequenced with immunoSEQ multiplex PCR; TCRdb's copy has only in-frame clones and lacks some. The sample contains about 140,000 clones, over 80% of which appear only once. The source is a man aged 55 to 69 with active or convalescent COVID-19. Sample: peripheral blood.

The chain's CDR3 is CASRPVSGDHYGYTF. In nucleotides, the CDR3 is TGTGCCAGCAGACCTGTTTCAGGGGACCACTATGGCTACACCTTC. The V and J genes are TRBV6-6 and TRBJ1-2; a possible D gene is TRBD1 (6 bases). Germline CDR1 and CDR2: MNHNY and SVGAGI (reference sequence). This CDR3 comprises 15 residues. Trimming removed 6 bases at V and 3 bases at J, with 17 bases between.